Listed below are T cell receptor beta chains from one sample, sequenced in a study of OX40 agonist ivuxolimab in advanced cancers. Libraries were prepared by immunoSEQ multiplex PCR; TCRdb keeps only in-frame clonotypes and omits some of them. Counted here are tens of thousands of clones, around 87% occurring once; the ten biggest clones make up roughly 0.25%. The sample here was CD4+ or CD8+ T cells sorted from blood, taken in a trial of the OX40 agonist ivuxolimab. These receptors were taken from an adult with an advanced solid tumor such as melanoma, head and neck, liver or kidney cancer. CDR3s include the opening cysteine and the closing phenylalanine or tryptophan. Each record gives: CDR3 protein, CDR3 DNA, V gene, D gene, clone size, J gene. D genes are given only for firm matches. The size entry is marked missing in some rows and otherwise reads once, few, many or a size class.

CDR3aa: CASHLGQGASEAFF; CDR3nt: TGTGCCAGCCATCTGGGACAGGGGGCCTCTGAAGCTTTCTTT; v_gene: TRBV19; d_gene: TRBD1; abundance: .; j_gene: TRBJ1-1
CDR3aa: CASSLALNTEAFF; CDR3nt: TGTGCCAGCAGCTTAGCGTTGAACACTGAAGCTTTCTTT; v_gene: TRBV7-9; d_gene: .; abundance: .; j_gene: TRBJ1-1
CDR3aa: CASRSLAVLSGELFF; CDR3nt: TGTGCCAGTAGGAGTTTAGCGGTTTTATCCGGGGAGCTGTTTTTT; v_gene: TRBV27; d_gene: .; abundance: .; j_gene: TRBJ2-2
CDR3aa: CASSLGGPEGEQFF; CDR3nt: TGCGCCAGCAGCTTGGGAGGGCCTGAGGGTGAGCAGTTCTTC; v_gene: TRBV5-1; d_gene: .; abundance: .; j_gene: TRBJ2-1
CDR3aa: CASSSRTEHNQPQHF; CDR3nt: TGTGCCAGTAGTTCCCGGACGGAACATAATCAGCCCCAGCATTTT; v_gene: TRBV19; d_gene: .; abundance: .; j_gene: TRBJ1-5
CDR3aa: CASSRAGNTEAFF; CDR3nt: TGTGCCAGCAGTAGGGCCGGGAACACTGAAGCTTTCTTT; v_gene: TRBV2; d_gene: .; abundance: .; j_gene: TRBJ1-1
CDR3aa: CASSKGNSGHVDEQYF; CDR3nt: TGTGCCAGCAGCAAAGGGAATTCGGGTCATGTCGACGAGCAGTACTTC; v_gene: TRBV21-1; d_gene: .; abundance: .; j_gene: TRBJ2-7
CDR3aa: CASSSTTTNEKLFF; CDR3nt: TGCGCCAGCAGCTCGACAACAACTAATGAAAAACTGTTTTTT; v_gene: TRBV5-1; d_gene: .; abundance: .; j_gene: TRBJ1-4
CDR3aa: CASSLGSGYEQYF; CDR3nt: TGCGCCAGCAGCTTGGGGTCGGGCTACGAGCAGTACTTC; v_gene: TRBV5-1; d_gene: .; abundance: .; j_gene: TRBJ2-7
CDR3aa: CASSSQGGEKLFF; CDR3nt: TGTGCCAGCAGTTCACAAGGGGGTGAAAAACTGTTTTTT; v_gene: TRBV6-1; d_gene: .; abundance: .; j_gene: TRBJ1-4
CDR3aa: CASTRLAGGNEQFF; CDR3nt: TGTGCCAGCACCAGACTAGCGGGGGGAAATGAGCAGTTCTTC; v_gene: TRBV2; d_gene: TRBD2; abundance: .; j_gene: TRBJ2-1
CDR3aa: CASSLDPTSPIGIF; CDR3nt: TGTGCCAGCAGCTTAGACCCGACTAGCCCGATCGGGATCTTC; v_gene: TRBV7-2; d_gene: TRBD2; abundance: .; j_gene: TRBJ2-1
CDR3aa: CASSLAQGLYGYTF; CDR3nt: TGTGCCAGCAGCTTAGCACAGGGGCTCTATGGCTACACCTTC; v_gene: TRBV7-2; d_gene: TRBD1; abundance: .; j_gene: TRBJ1-2
CDR3aa: CASSFGSAVYEQYF; CDR3nt: TGTGCCAGCAGCTTCGGGTCAGCGGTTTACGAGCAGTACTTC; v_gene: TRBV7-2; d_gene: .; abundance: .; j_gene: TRBJ2-7
CDR3aa: CASSLRDPSTGELFF; CDR3nt: TGCGCCAGCAGCCTCCGGGACCCCAGCACCGGGGAGCTGTTTTTT; v_gene: TRBV5-1; d_gene: .; abundance: .; j_gene: TRBJ2-2
CDR3aa: CASSMAESAGNTIYF; CDR3nt: TGTGCCAGTAGTATGGCGGAGTCTGCTGGAAACACCATATATTTT; v_gene: TRBV19; d_gene: .; abundance: .; j_gene: TRBJ1-3
CDR3aa: CAISERLAGGSGNEQFF; CDR3nt: TGTGCCATCAGTGAAAGACTAGCGGGAGGGTCGGGCAATGAGCAGTTCTTC; v_gene: TRBV10-3; d_gene: TRBD2; abundance: few; j_gene: TRBJ2-1
CDR3aa: CASSSPLPGSGANVLTF; CDR3nt: TGCGCCAGCAGCTCCCCTCTTCCCGGGTCAGGGGCCAACGTCCTGACTTTC; v_gene: TRBV5-1; d_gene: .; abundance: .; j_gene: TRBJ2-6
CDR3aa: CASSLNPGGVETQYF; CDR3nt: TGTGCCAGCAGCTTAAATCCGGGAGGTGTGGAGACCCAGTACTTC; v_gene: TRBV7-2; d_gene: TRBD2; abundance: .; j_gene: TRBJ2-5
CDR3aa: CASSLSVLAGGREQYF; CDR3nt: TGTGCCAGCAGCTTATCCGTACTAGCGGGAGGACGCGAGCAGTACTTC; v_gene: TRBV7-6; d_gene: TRBD2; abundance: .; j_gene: TRBJ2-7
CDR3aa: CASTLALRSYNEQFF; CDR3nt: TGTGCCAGCACCCTAGCGCTCCGCTCCTACAATGAGCAGTTCTTC; v_gene: TRBV2; d_gene: .; abundance: .; j_gene: TRBJ2-1
CDR3aa: CASSPLGQLAEIQETQYF; CDR3nt: TGTGCCAGCAGTCCTCTCGGCCAACTAGCGGAGATACAAGAGACCCAGTACTTC; v_gene: TRBV28; d_gene: TRBD2; abundance: .; j_gene: TRBJ2-5
CDR3aa: CSADYSRSYNEQFF; CDR3nt: TGCAGCGCTGATTATAGTCGCTCCTACAATGAGCAGTTCTTC; v_gene: TRBV29-1; d_gene: .; abundance: .; j_gene: TRBJ2-1
CDR3aa: CATSRDLANTEAFF; CDR3nt: TGTGCCACCAGCAGAGATTTGGCGAACACTGAAGCTTTCTTT; v_gene: TRBV15; d_gene: .; abundance: .; j_gene: TRBJ1-1
CDR3aa: CASSSLRGSGANVLTF; CDR3nt: TGTGCCAGCAGCTCTCTCAGAGGCTCTGGGGCCAACGTCCTGACTTTC; v_gene: TRBV11-2; d_gene: .; abundance: few; j_gene: TRBJ2-6
CDR3aa: CASSPGTQETQYF; CDR3nt: TGTGCCAGCAGTCCCGGAACCCAAGAGACCCAGTACTTC; v_gene: TRBV6-6; d_gene: .; abundance: .; j_gene: TRBJ2-5
CDR3aa: CASSMIRSSGANVLTF; CDR3nt: TGTGCCAGTAGTATGATCAGGTCTTCGGGGGCCAACGTCCTGACTTTC; v_gene: TRBV19; d_gene: .; abundance: .; j_gene: TRBJ2-6
CDR3aa: CASSTGTRFYRADTQYF; CDR3nt: TGTGCCAGTAGTACGGGGACTAGGTTCTACCGAGCAGATACGCAGTATTTT; v_gene: TRBV19; d_gene: TRBD2; abundance: .; j_gene: TRBJ2-3
CDR3aa: CASSPSVRGHYGYTF; CDR3nt: TGTGCCAGTAGTCCGAGTGTCAGGGGGCACTATGGCTACACCTTC; v_gene: TRBV19; d_gene: TRBD1; abundance: .; j_gene: TRBJ1-2
CDR3aa: CASSSIPGLAGEGDTQYF; CDR3nt: TGTGCCAGCAGCTCGATCCCGGGACTAGCGGGAGAGGGAGATACGCAGTATTTT; v_gene: TRBV7-9; d_gene: TRBD2; abundance: .; j_gene: TRBJ2-3
CDR3aa: CASSTHTTGELFF; CDR3nt: TGTGCCAGTAGTACGCACACCACCGGGGAGCTGTTTTTT; v_gene: TRBV19; d_gene: .; abundance: .; j_gene: TRBJ2-2
CDR3aa: CASSSYLGHTRGTGELFF; CDR3nt: TGTGCCAGCAGCTCCTACCTGGGACACACCCGAGGGACCGGGGAGCTGTTTTTT; v_gene: TRBV5-6; d_gene: .; abundance: .; j_gene: TRBJ2-2
CDR3aa: CASSLLLGASGELFF; CDR3nt: TGCGCCAGCAGCTTGTTGTTGGGAGCCTCCGGGGAGCTGTTTTTT; v_gene: TRBV5-1; d_gene: .; abundance: .; j_gene: TRBJ2-2
CDR3aa: CASSFRGEDTEAFF; CDR3nt: TGTGCCAGCAGCTTCAGGGGGGAGGACACTGAAGCTTTCTTT; v_gene: TRBV11-3; d_gene: TRBD1; abundance: .; j_gene: TRBJ1-1
CDR3aa: CSAPVETQYF; CDR3nt: TGCAGTGCTCCCGTAGAGACCCAGTACTTC; v_gene: TRBV20-1; d_gene: .; abundance: .; j_gene: TRBJ2-5
CDR3aa: CASSPAGSTDTQYF; CDR3nt: TGTGCCAGCAGCCCCGCGGGGAGCACAGATACGCAGTATTTT; v_gene: TRBV7-7; d_gene: .; abundance: once; j_gene: TRBJ2-3
CDR3aa: CASSPAAVQGWTDTQYF; CDR3nt: TGTGCCAGCAGCCCAGCGGCGGTTCAGGGCTGGACAGATACGCAGTATTTT; v_gene: TRBV4-2; d_gene: .; abundance: .; j_gene: TRBJ2-3
CDR3aa: CASSTRTENTQYF; CDR3nt: TGTGCCAGTAGTACCCGGACCGAGAATACGCAGTATTTT; v_gene: TRBV19; d_gene: .; abundance: .; j_gene: TRBJ2-3